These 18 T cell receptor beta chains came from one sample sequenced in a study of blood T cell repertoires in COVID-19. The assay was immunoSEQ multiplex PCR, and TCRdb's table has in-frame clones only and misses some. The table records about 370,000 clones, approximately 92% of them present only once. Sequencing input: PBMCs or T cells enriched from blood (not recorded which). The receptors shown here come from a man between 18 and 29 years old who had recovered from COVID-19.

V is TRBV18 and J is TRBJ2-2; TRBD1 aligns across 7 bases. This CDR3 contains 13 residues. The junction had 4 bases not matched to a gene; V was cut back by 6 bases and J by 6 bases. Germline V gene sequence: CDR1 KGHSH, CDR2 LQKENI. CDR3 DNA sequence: TGTGCCAGCTCTGAGCAGGGGGCCGGGGAGCTGTTTTTT. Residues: CASSEQGAGELFF. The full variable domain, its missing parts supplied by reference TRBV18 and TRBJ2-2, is NAGVMQNPRHLVRRRGQEARLRCSPMKGHSHVYWYRQLPEEGLKFMVYLQKENIIDESGMPKERFSAEFPKEGPSILRIQQVVRGDSAAYFCASSEQGAGELFFGEGSRLTVL.

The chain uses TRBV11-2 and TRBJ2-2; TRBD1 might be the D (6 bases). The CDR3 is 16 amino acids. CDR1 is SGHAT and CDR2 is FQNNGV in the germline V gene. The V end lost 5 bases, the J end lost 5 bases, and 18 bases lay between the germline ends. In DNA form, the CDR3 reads TGTGCCAGCAGCCCCCGGCCCGAAGGGGGTACCGGGGAGCTGTTTTTT. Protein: CASSPRPEGGTGELFF.

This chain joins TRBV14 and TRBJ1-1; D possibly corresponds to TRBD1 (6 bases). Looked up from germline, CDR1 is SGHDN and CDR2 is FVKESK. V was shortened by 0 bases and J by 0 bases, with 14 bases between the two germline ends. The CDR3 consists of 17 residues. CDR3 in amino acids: CASSQDLGTGMNTEAFF. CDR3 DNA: TGTGCCAGCAGCCAAGATCTCGGAACAGGGATGAACACTGAAGCTTTCTTT.

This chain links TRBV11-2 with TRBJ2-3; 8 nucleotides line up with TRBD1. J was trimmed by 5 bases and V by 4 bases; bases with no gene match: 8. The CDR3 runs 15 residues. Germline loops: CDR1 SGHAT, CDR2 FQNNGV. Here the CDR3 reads CASSSLDRGRDTQYF. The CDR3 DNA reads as TGTGCCAGCAGCTCCTTAGACAGGGGAAGAGATACGCAGTATTTT.

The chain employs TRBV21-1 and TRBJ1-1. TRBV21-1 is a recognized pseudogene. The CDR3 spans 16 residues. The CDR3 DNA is TGTGCCAGCAGAAAAACCGGGTCCGAGGGAGACACTGAAGCTTTCTTT. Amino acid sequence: CASRKTGSEGDTEAFF.

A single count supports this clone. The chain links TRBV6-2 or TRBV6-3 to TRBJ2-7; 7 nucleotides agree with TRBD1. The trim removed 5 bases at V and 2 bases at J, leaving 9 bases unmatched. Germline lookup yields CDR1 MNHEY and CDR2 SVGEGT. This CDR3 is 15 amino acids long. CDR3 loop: CASSPSHRGTYEQYF. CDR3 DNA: TGTGCCAGCAGTCCATCCCACAGGGGAACCTACGAGCAGTACTTC.

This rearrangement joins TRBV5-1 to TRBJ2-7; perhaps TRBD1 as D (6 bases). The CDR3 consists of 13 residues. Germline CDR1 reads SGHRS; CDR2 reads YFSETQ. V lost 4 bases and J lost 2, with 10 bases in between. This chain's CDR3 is CASSRTGPYEQYF. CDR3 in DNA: TGCGCCAGCAGCCGTACAGGGCCCTACGAGCAGTACTTC.

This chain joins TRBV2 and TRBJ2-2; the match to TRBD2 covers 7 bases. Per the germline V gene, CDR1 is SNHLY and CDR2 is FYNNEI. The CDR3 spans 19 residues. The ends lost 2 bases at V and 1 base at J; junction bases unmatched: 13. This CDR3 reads CASSETGGGASRNTGELFF. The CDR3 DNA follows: TGTGCCAGCAGTGAAACGGGCGGGGGAGCTAGCCGGAACACCGGGGAGCTGTTTTTT.

CDR3: CASQRGHHNEQFF. CDR3 nucleotide sequence: TGTGCCAGCCAGCGGGGGCACCACAATGAGCAGTTCTTC. The chain uses TRBV12-3 or TRBV12-4 and TRBJ2-1, with 8 bases fitting TRBD2. Trimming removed 8 bases from V and 5 bases from J; junction bases left unmatched: 5. The CDR3 consists of 13 residues.

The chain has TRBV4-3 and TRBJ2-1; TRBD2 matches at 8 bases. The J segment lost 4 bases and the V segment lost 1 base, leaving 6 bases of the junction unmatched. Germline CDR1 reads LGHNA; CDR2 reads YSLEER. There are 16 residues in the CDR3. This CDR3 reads CASSQATGGKYNEQFF. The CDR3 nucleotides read TGCGCCAGCAGCCAAGCGACGGGAGGGAAATACAATGAGCAGTTCTTC.

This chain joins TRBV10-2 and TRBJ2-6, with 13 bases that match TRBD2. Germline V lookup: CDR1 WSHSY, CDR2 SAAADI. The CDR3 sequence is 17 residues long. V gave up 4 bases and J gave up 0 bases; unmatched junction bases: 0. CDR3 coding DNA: TGCGCCAGCAGTGGGACTAGCGGGGGCTCTGGGGCCAACGTCCTGACTTTC. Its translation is CASSGTSGGSGANVLTF.

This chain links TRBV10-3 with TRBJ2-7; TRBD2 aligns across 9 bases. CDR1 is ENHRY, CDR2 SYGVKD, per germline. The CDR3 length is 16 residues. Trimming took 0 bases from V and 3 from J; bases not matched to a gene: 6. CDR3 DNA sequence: TGTGCCATCAGTGAGTCAGATAGCGGGAGAGACTACGAGCAGTACTTC. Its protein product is CAISESDSGRDYEQYF.

CDR3 sequence reads: CASSGGQTEAFF. The DNA for the CDR3 is TGTGCCAGCTCAGGGGGACAGACTGAAGCTTTCTTT. V and J are TRBV18 and TRBJ1-1; 7 nucleotides line up with TRBD1. V lost 5 bases, J lost 5 bases, and 2 bases stayed unmatched. This CDR3 comprises 12 residues. Germline V gene sequence: CDR1 KGHSH, CDR2 LQKENI.

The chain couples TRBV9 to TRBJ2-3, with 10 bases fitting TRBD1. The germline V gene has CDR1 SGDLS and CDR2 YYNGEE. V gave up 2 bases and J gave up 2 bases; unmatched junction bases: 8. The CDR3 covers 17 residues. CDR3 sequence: CASSVFGGTGATDTQYF. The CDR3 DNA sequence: TGTGCCAGCAGCGTTTTCGGGGGGACAGGGGCCACAGATACGCAGTATTTT.

CDR3 in DNA: TGTGCCAGCGGCCGGGGGGAAGCTTTCTTT. This codes for CASGRGEAFF. The chain couples TRBV28 to TRBJ1-1; tentative D call: TRBD1 (5 bases). The CDR3 is 10 amino acids. Between the trimmed V and J ends, which lost 8 bases and 8 bases, there was a span of 9 bases. CDR1 and CDR2 (germline): MDHEN, SYDVKM.

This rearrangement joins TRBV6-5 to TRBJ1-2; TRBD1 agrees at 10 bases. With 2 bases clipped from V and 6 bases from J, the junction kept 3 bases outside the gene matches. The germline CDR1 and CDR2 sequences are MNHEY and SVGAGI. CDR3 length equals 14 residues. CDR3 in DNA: TGTGCCAGCAGTTACGGGACAGGGGTCCATGGCTACACCTTC. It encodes CASSYGTGVHGYTF.

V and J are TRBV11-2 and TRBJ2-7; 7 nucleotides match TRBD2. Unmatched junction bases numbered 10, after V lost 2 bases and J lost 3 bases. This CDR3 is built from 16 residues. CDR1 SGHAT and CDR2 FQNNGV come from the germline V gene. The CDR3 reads CASSLTLGERGYEQYF. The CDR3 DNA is TGTGCCAGCAGCTTAACCCTAGGGGAGCGGGGCTACGAGCAGTACTTC.

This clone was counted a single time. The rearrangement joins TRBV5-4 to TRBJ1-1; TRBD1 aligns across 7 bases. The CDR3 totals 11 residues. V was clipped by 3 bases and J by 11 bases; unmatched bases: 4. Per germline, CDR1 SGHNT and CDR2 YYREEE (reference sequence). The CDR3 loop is CASSSEGAAFF. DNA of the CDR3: TGTGCCAGCAGCTCAGAGGGGGCGGCTTTCTTT.